Sequencing of this T cell receptor beta chain was carried out in a study of radiation and T cells in renal cell carcinoma. On the study more broadly: Nephrectomy followed 15 Gy stereotactic body radiation by 4 weeks. General study findings and limits: Pretreatment tumor biopsies were lacking, so baseline clonotypes are unknown.

Method: immunoSEQ multiplex PCR; TCRdb's copy keeps in-frame clones and lacks some. Of about 59,000 clones in the sample, around 80% were seen once. Time point: baseline pretreatment blood. The treatment was: 15 Gy SBRT to primary tumor, nephrectomy 4 weeks later. Serial blood draws occurred at baseline and 2 and 4 weeks post-SBRT. The tumor was a clear cell renal cell carcinoma. In the case of this clone: Its antigen is unidentified.

The sample consisted of blood, taken from a patient whose treatment included radiotherapy and nephrectomy. The receptor comes from a man aged 60-69 years with renal cell carcinoma.

In nucleotides, the CDR3 is TGTGCCAGTAGTTCAATGGGTGGACAGGGAACTTATCAGCCCCAGCATTTT. This gives the protein CASSSMGGQGTYQPQHF. The rearrangement links TRBV19 to TRBJ1-5; 8 nucleotides agree with TRBD1. CDR3 length equals 17 residues. Germline V CDR1 and CDR2: LNHDA, SQIVND (reference sequence). V lost 5 bases and J lost 5; bases outside the gene matches: 14.